The present T cell receptor (beta chain) was sequenced within a study of T cell responses to AZD1222 COVID-19 vaccine (dated by TCRdb to the early 2020s). Study-wide context: TCR sequencing covered roughly 230 trial participants: 207 given two doses of AZD1222 and around 25 given two doses of MenACWY control vaccine. Trial participants were enrolled by age into 18-55, 56-69 and 70-plus year subgroups, with 148, 28 and 57 TCR-sequenced participants respectively.

The CDR3 regions of human TCRbeta chains were analyzed by immunosequencing. The authors' analysis ran thus. Repertoire TCRs were matched against a reference library of SARS-CoV-2-specific TCRs generated with the MIRA antigen-specificity platform. Breadth was defined as the fraction of unique TCRs that were SARS-CoV-2-associated, and depth was defined as the fraction of total T cells that were SARS-CoV-2-associated. Using the MIRA data, each spike-specific TCR was mapped to the spike region that the TCR reacts to and placed in a CD4 or CD8 class. Log10-transformed breadth and depth values were compared by one-way ANOVA with Sidak's multiple comparisons tests. Sourced from immuneACCESS, this table was stored by TCRdb with only in-frame sequences that have V and J called. A share of the clones is absent; for the studies checked, an unresolved V gene accounts for under half, and the remainder has no known explanation. Clone size and the V and J calls come from that table; the DNA yielded D and trimming. The sample table records around 150,000 clones. Jointly, the top ten make up about 2.3% of the sample.

On this clone itself: The antigen it binds to is not known.

This sample's time point label indicates: baseline before first vaccination. Vaccinee samples came from UK trials COV001 and COV002, including a single-blind randomized controlled phase 2/3 trial of AZD1222 (ChAdOx1 nCoV-19) in healthy adults. For TCRbeta chain sequencing, PBMC samples were collected from trial participants at day 0 and at day 28 after the second dose. Paper-wide results and their limitations: In the small 56-69-year group, the increase in depth fell short of significance, most likely because of low power. Because no samples from the day 14 peak response were available, repertoires could be characterized only after the peak T cell response. Reportedly, almost half of the unique spike-specific TCRs recognized epitopes lying outside the regions that are mutated in the B.1.351 and B.1.1.7 variants. Vaccine-associated CD4 TCRs spanned the whole spike protein, with dominant responses in regions 160-218 and 743-854. A significant rise in spike-specific TCR breadth and depth was observed after two AZD1222 doses relative to day 0 and relative to MenACWY recipients. Participants were mostly white British and included more females than males, and it was suggested by the authors that clonal diversity may have been underestimated. Conclusions about previously exposed vaccinees are limited because only six or seven AZD1222 recipients were SARS-CoV-2 seropositive at baseline.

The clonotype was recovered from an adult in good health. The material sequenced was peripheral blood.

The CDR3 protein: CASSITTGRNTIYF. The sequenced DNA: TGTGCCAGTAGTATAACGACAGGGCGGAACACCATATATTTT. The V and J genes are TRBV19 and TRBJ1-3; 7 central bases correspond to TRBD1. After removal of 2 bases from V and 7 bases from J, the junction retains 5 bases not matched to a gene. The germline V gene encodes CDR1 LNHDA and CDR2 SQIVND (reference sequence). The CDR3 sequence holds 14 residues, the cysteine and phenylalanine included. Just CDR3 DNA is preserved here, 42 bases in frame from base 1.